These 8 T cell receptor beta chains share one sample of origin, sequenced in a study of cytomegalovirus exposure and HLA in healthy donors. Data came from immunoSEQ multiplex PCR; TCRdb stores just in-frame clones and leaves some out. In the table there are roughly 270,000 clones, over 75% of which are singletons. The sample comprised PBMCs. All receptors come from a woman in her late teens or twenties in good health and CMV-seronegative.

The chain uses TRBV4-1 and TRBJ1-2; D perhaps matches TRBD1 (6 bases). The CDR3 runs to 13 residues. CDR1 and CDR2 (germline): MGHRA, YSYEKL. The V gene lost 2 bases and the J gene lost 3 bases, with 7 bases spanning the gap. CDR3 sequence: CASSQQGHYGYTF. The CDR3 nucleotides are TGCGCCAGCAGCCAACAGGGGCACTATGGCTACACCTTC.

The V call is TRBV6-1, the J call TRBJ1-2; D not resolved. The V end lost 3 bases, the J end lost 4 bases, and 9 bases lay between the germline ends. Per the germline V gene, CDR1 is MNHNS and CDR2 is SASEGT. The CDR3 covers 13 residues. CDR3 amino acids: CASSDGFTYGYTF. The CDR3 DNA reads TGTGCCAGCAGTGACGGTTTCACCTATGGCTACACCTTC.

The chain carries TRBV11-2 and TRBJ1-4, with 9 bases identical to TRBD1. The length of the CDR3 is 15 residues. From germline, CDR1 is SGHAT and CDR2 FQNNGV. V lost 4 bases and J lost 3; bases outside the gene matches: 3. The DNA of the CDR3 is TGTGCCAGCAGCTCACAGGGGGCCGCTAATGAAAAACTGTTTTTT. Translation gives CASSSQGAANEKLFF.

V is TRBV6-1 and J is TRBJ1-6; D uncertain. Looked up from germline, CDR1 is MNHNS and CDR2 is SASEGT. The CDR3 totals 16 residues. Trimming took 0 bases from V and 9 from J, leaving 15 bases between them. CDR3 in DNA: TGTGCCAGCAGTGAAGCCAGTCGGGGTAGAGGTTCACCCCTCCACTTT. Encoded protein: CASSEASRGRGSPLHF.

The chain has TRBV27 and TRBJ1-5; 7 bases map to TRBD1. Germline CDR1 is MNHEY and CDR2 is SMNVEV (reference sequence). V lost 6 bases and J lost 4; bases outside the gene matches: 9. The CDR3 runs to 15 residues. Here the CDR3 DNA reads TGTGCCAGCAGCTCGACAGGGATAGGGAATCAGCCCCAGCATTTT. It codes for CASSSTGIGNQPQHF.

The V gene is TRBV7-2, the J gene TRBJ2-1, with TRBD2 identical over 8 bases. Germline values: CDR1 SGHTA, CDR2 FQGNSA. This CDR3 contains 17 residues. V trimming: 0 bases; J trimming: 3 bases; junction bases outside the gene matches: 7. The CDR3: CASSLALGSGVYNEQFF. The CDR3 DNA is TGTGCCAGCAGCTTAGCGTTAGGTAGCGGGGTCTACAATGAGCAGTTCTTC.

This clone was detected a few times. V gene TRBV27 combines with J gene TRBJ2-5; a weak D match, TRBD1 (6 bases). V lost 5 bases and J lost 2, with 12 bases in between. The CDR3 loop spans 14 amino acids. Per germline, CDR1 MNHEY and CDR2 SMNVEV (reference sequence). The CDR3 DNA is TGTGCCAGCAGTCCCGGGACACATCAAGAGACCCAGTACTTC. Protein product: CASSPGTHQETQYF.

This clone was counted only a few times. The rearrangement uses TRBV5-6 and TRBJ1-1, with no clear D. Deletions cut 0 bases from V and 2 bases from J, with 8 bases between. The CDR3 extends over 14 amino acids. The germline V gene has CDR1 SGHDT and CDR2 YYEEEE. CDR3 in amino acids: CASSLALLNTEAFF. The CDR3 coding sequence is TGTGCCAGCAGCTTGGCCCTACTAAACACTGAAGCTTTCTTT.